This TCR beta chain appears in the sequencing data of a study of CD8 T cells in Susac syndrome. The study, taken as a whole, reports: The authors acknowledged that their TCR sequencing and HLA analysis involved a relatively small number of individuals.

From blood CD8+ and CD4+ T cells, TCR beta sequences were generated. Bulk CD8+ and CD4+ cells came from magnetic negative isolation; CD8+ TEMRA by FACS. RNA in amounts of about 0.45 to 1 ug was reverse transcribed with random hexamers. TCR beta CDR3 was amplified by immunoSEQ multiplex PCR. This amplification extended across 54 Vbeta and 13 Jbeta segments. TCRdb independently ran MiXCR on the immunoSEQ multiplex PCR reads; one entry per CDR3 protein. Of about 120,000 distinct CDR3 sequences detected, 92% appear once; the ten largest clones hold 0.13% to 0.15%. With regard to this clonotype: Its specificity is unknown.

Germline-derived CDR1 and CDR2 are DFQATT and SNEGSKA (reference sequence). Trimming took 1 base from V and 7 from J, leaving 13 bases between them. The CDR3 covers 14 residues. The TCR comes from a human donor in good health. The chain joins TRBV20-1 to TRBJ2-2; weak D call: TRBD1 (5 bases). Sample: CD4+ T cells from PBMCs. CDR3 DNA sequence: TGCAGTGCTAGAGTTCGGCAGGGCAGCGGGGAGCTGTTTTTT. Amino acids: CSARVRQGSGELFF.